Described below is a single TCR beta chain sequence and its context. The data were taken from a study of T-cell reconstitution after alpha-beta-depleted transplantation in children. J lost 4 bases, V lost 10 bases, and 8 bases had no gene match. Germline loops: CDR1 KGHDR, CDR2 SFDVKD. CDR3 length: 13 amino acids. Construction of the TCRbeta library involved unique molecular identifiers. TCRdb re-analysed the PCR reads in MiXCR, keeping a single row per CDR3 protein. The profile covers approximately 640,000 distinct CDR3 sequences, with roughly 17% appearing a single time and approximately 1% taken by the ten largest.

This rearrangement joins TRBV24-1 to TRBJ1-1; TRBD1 matches 7 bases. Source: PBMCs from the stem cell graft donor, taken from the stem cell graft. This receptor was obtained from a human donor who donated a stem cell graft to a child with acute myeloid leukemia. The DNA of the CDR3 is TGTGCCACAACGACAGGGTGGGGCACTGAAGCTTTCTTT. Translating it yields CATTTGWGTEAFF.